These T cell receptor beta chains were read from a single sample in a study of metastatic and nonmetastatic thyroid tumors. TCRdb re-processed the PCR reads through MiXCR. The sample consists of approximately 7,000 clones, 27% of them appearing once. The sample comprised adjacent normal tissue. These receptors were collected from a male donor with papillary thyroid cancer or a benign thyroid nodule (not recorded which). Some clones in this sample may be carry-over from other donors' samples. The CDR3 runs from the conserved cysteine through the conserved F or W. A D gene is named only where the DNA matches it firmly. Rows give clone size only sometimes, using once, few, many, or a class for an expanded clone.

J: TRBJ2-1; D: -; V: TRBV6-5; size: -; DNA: TGTGCCAGCAGTGACCCCAAGGGGGGGTCCTCCTACAATGAGCAGTTCTTC; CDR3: CASSDPKGGSSYNEQFF
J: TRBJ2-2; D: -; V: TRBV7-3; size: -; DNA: TGTGCCAGCAGCCTAGGACTCGACACCGGGGAGCTGTTTTTT; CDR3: CASSLGLDTGELFF
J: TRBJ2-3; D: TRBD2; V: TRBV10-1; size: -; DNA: TGCGCCAGCAGTTACCGCGCGCGTAGCGGGCTTTCAGATACGCAGTATTTT; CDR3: CASSYRARSGLSDTQYF
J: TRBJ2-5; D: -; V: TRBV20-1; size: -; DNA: TGCAGTGCTAATGGGGGCGGGGGCCAAGAGACCCAGTACTTC; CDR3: CSANGGGGQETQYF
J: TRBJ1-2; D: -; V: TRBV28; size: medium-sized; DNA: TGTGCCAGCAGTTTAAGAAGCTATGGCTACACCTTC; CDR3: CASSLRSYGYTF
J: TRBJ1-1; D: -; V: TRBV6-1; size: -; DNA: TGTGCCAGCAGTGAAGTGGGGGACACTGAAGCTTTCTTT; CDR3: CASSEVGDTEAFF
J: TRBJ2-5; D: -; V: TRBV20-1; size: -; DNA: TGCAGTGCTAGCGTACGAGACAGACAAGAGACCCAGTACTTC; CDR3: CSASVRDRQETQYF
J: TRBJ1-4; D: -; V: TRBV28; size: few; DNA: TGTGCCAGCAGTCCTATATATACCCCCAGGGCAACTAATGAAAAACTGTTTTTT; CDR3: CASSPIYTPRATNEKLFF
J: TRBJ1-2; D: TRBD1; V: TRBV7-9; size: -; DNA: TGTGCCAGCACGGGACAGGGAACGAATGGCTACACCTTC; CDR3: CASTGQGTNGYTF
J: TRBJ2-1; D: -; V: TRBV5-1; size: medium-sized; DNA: TGCGCCAGCGGACCTTACGGGCGGTACAATGAGCAGTTCTTC; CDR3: CASGPYGRYNEQFF
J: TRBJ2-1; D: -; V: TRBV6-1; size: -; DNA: TGTGCCAGCAGCCCTACCTCCGGGAGCTCCTACAATGAGCAGTTCTTC; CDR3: CASSPTSGSSYNEQFF
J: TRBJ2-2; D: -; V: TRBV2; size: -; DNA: TGTGCCAGCAGTGAAGCGCCGTTTTGGCTAATTGACCCGATGAACTCCGGGGAGCTGTTTTTT; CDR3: CASSEAPFWLIDPMNSGELFF
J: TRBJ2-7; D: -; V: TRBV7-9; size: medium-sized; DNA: TGTGCCAGCAGCTTAGGGTTTACAGTGGGGGCCGTTGTTTACGAGCAGTACTTC; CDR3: CASSLGFTVGAVVYEQYF
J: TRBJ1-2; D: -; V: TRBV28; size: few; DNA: TGTGCCAGCAGCTTCTCTCCGGGGGCGCAAGGCTACACCTTC; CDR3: CASSFSPGAQGYTF
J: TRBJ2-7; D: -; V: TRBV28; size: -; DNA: TGTGCCAGCAGCAGCGGAACCGTGTGGGACGAGCAGTACTTC; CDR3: CASSSGTVWDEQYF
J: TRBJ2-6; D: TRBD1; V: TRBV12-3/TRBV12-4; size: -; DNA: TGTGCCAGCAGCCGACAGGGGCGAGCCCTGGCCAACGTCCTGACTTTC; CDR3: CASSRQGRALANVLTF
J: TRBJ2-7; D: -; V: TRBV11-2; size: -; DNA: TGTGCCAGCAGCCTCAGGACAGATTACAACGAGCAGTACTTC; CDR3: CASSLRTDYNEQYF
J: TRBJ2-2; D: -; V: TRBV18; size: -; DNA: TGTGCCAGCCCACCACCGCAGGGCAGCACCGGGGAGCTGTTTTTT; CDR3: CASPPPQGSTGELFF
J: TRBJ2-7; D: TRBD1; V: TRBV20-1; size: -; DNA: TGCAGTGCTAGGAGGGACAGGGGGAATTTATACGAGCAGTACTTC; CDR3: CSARRDRGNLYEQYF
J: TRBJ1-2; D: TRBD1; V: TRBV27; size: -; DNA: TGTGCCAGCAGGAAACAGGGGCGAGATGGCTACACCTTC; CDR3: CASRKQGRDGYTF
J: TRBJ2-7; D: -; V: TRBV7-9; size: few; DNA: TGTGCCAGCAGCTCTATCCGGTCGAGCTCCTACGAGCAGTACTTC; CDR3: CASSSIRSSSYEQYF
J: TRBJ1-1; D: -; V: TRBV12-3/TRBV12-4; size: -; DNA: TGTGCCAGCAGTTTGGGACAGAACACTGAAGCTTTCTTT; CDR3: CASSLGQNTEAFF
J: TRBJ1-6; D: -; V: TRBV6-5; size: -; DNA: TGTGCCAGCAGTTATAAATTTTCCAGCTCCTATAATTCACCCCTCCACTTT; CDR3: CASSYKFSSSYNSPLHF
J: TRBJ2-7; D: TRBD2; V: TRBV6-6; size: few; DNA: TGTGCCAGCAGTTACAAGATGGTAGCGGGAGGGTACTACGAGCAGTACTTC; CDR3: CASSYKMVAGGYYEQYF